Below are 20 T cell receptor beta chains sequenced from a single sample in a study of shared clonotypes between healthy human individuals. Sequencing was performed with immunoSEQ multiplex PCR; in TCRdb, only in-frame clones are kept and a portion is missing. Of some 580,000 clones listed, almost 97% were seen once; the top ten hold about 0.06%. Input material: naive CD4+ T cells sorted from blood. Documented subset: CD45RA+ positively selected. These receptors all stem from a woman in her 30s in good health.

This clone was counted a few times. The gene calls are TRBV4-1 and TRBJ1-5; D gene ambiguous. Per the germline V gene, CDR1 is MGHRA and CDR2 is YSYEKL. V lost 1 base and J 0 bases, leaving 4 bases between the germline ends. The CDR3 is 14 amino acids. The CDR3 DNA follows: TGCGCCAGCAGCCAAGGTTATAGCAATCAGCCCCAGCATTTT. Protein: CASSQGYSNQPQHF.

The chain links TRBV5-5 to TRBJ2-7; D is possibly TRBD2 (6 bases). There are 12 residues in the CDR3. Germline values: CDR1 SGHKS, CDR2 YYEKEE (reference sequence). V lost 3 bases and J lost 4, with 8 bases in between. As DNA, the CDR3 is TGTGCCAGCAGCTATAGCGGATACGAGCAGTACTTC. Amino acids: CASSYSGYEQYF.

CDR3 in DNA: TGTGCCACCAGCAGAGATCCTCTAGCGGGAGGGGGCCACGAGCAGTACTTC. Its protein is CATSRDPLAGGGHEQYF. The chain links TRBV15 to TRBJ2-7, with 12 bases that match TRBD2. The CDR3 sequence is 17 residues long. Germline-derived CDR1 and CDR2 are LNHNV and YYDKDF (reference sequence). Trimming cost V 0 bases and J 5 bases; bases outside gene matches: 8.

V is TRBV5-1 and J is TRBJ2-1; no reliable D call. V lost 5 bases to trimming and J lost 8 bases, with 11 bases between them. This CDR3 contains 12 residues. The germline V gene encodes CDR1 SGHRS and CDR2 YFSETQ. The CDR3 sequence: CASRIQSDEQFF. CDR3 bases: TGCGCCAGCAGAATTCAGAGCGATGAGCAGTTCTTC.

The gene calls are TRBV7-9 and TRBJ1-1, with TRBD1 as a possible D gene (5 bases). CDR1 is SEHNR, CDR2 FQNEAQ, per germline (reference sequence). The CDR3 loop spans 13 amino acids. The V end was cut by 5 bases, the J end by 1 base, with 8 bases between. The CDR3 DNA follows: TGTGCCAGCAGCCCCGGGACGAACACTGAAGCTTTCTTT. Residues: CASSPGTNTEAFF.

The chain uses TRBV4-1 and TRBJ1-2; the D is unclear. CDR1 and CDR2 from the germline V gene are MGHRA and YSYEKL. Trimming stripped 1 base from V and 5 bases from J, with 23 bases between. The CDR3 runs 18 residues. The CDR3 DNA is TGCGCCAGCAGCCAAGGGTTACTATTTAAGCCAACGGGATATGGCTACACCTTC. This codes for CASSQGLLFKPTGYGYTF.

This clone was picked up one time. CDR3 DNA sequence: TGTGCCAGCAGCCCGAGACAAACGAACACTGAAGCTTTCTTT. Translation: CASSPRQTNTEAFF. This chain uses TRBV13 with TRBJ1-1; D unresolved. Germline V lookup: CDR1 PRHDT, CDR2 FYEKMQ (reference sequence). CDR3 size: 14 residues. The V and J ends lost 5 bases and 1 base respectively, with 11 bases between them.

A word on this clone: Distinct nucleotide sequences in the sample also encode this CDR3. The chain uses TRBV28 and TRBJ2-5; TRBD2 agrees at 11 bases. Germline assignment: CDR1 MDHEN and CDR2 SYDVKM. The CDR3 is made up of 14 amino acids. V shed 2 bases and J 5 bases; nucleotides not matched to a gene: 1. As DNA, the CDR3 is TGTGCCAGCAGTTTACTAGCGGGAGGCGAGACCCAGTACTTC. Its protein is CASSLLAGGETQYF. Together with reference TRBV28 and TRBJ2-5, the CDR3 gives the full variable domain: DVKVTQSSRYLVKRTGEKVFLECVQDMDHENMFWYRQDPGLGLRLIYFSYDVKMKEKGDIPEGYSVSREKKERFSLILESASTNQTSMYLCASSLLAGGETQYFGPGTRLLVL.

The chain couples TRBV25-1 to TRBJ2-1, with a weak D call TRBD1 (6 bases). This CDR3 spans 15 amino acids. Deletions cut 7 bases from V and 8 bases from J, with 21 bases between. Germline V gene data show CDR1 as MGHDK and CDR2 as SYGVNS. The CDR3 spells CASTGVQGQLYEQFF. CDR3 DNA: TGTGCCAGCACAGGGGTCCAAGGGCAGCTCTATGAGCAGTTCTTC.

The chain recombines TRBV5-8 with TRBJ2-1, with 11 positions matching TRBD2. Germline V gene lookup returns CDR1 SGHTS and CDR2 YDEGEE. The CDR3 consists of 16 residues. Trimming removed 3 bases from V and 4 bases from J; junction bases left unmatched: 6. The CDR3 here is CASSSLGTSGYNEQFF. Written as DNA, the CDR3 is TGTGCCAGCAGCTCGCTGGGGACTAGCGGATACAATGAGCAGTTCTTC.

The chain employs TRBV9 and TRBJ1-1; maybe TRBD1 (6 bases). Germline CDR1 reads SGDLS; CDR2 reads YYNGEE. The V end was cut by 4 bases, the J end by 3 bases, with 16 bases between. The CDR3 sequence is 15 residues long. The CDR3 DNA reads TGTGCCAGCAGCCCAGAGGTTAGGGGGGACACTGAAGCTTTCTTT. Its protein product is CASSPEVRGDTEAFF. The full variable domain, completed using reference TRBV9 and TRBJ1-1, is DSGVTQTPKHLITATGQRVTLRCSPRSGDLSVYWYQQSLDQGLQFLIQYYNGEERAKGNILERFSAQQFPDLHSELNLSSLELGDSALYFCASSPEVRGDTEAFFGQGTRLTVV.

The CDR3 nucleotides read TGTGCCAGCAGCCAAGAGTCCCGGGACACCTACAGGTCTGGCTACACCTTC. This translates into CASSQESRDTYRSGYTF. The chain couples TRBV14 to TRBJ1-2, with D possibly matching TRBD1 (6 bases). CDR3 size: 17 residues. Germline-derived CDR1 and CDR2 are SGHDN and FVKESK. The V and J ends lost 0 bases and 7 bases respectively, with 21 bases between them. The full variable domain, rest sourced from reference TRBV14 and TRBJ1-2, is EAGVTQFPSHSVIEKGQTVTLRCDPISGHDNLYWYRRVMGKEIKFLLHFVKESKQDESGMPNNRFLAERTGGTYSTLKVQPAELEDSGVYFCASSQESRDTYRSGYTFGSGTRLTVV.

The chain couples TRBV4-1 to TRBJ1-4; D may be TRBD1 (5 bases). Germline CDR1 reads MGHRA; CDR2 reads YSYEKL. Trimming shortened V by 0 bases and J by 8 bases, and 16 bases separated the two germline ends. There are 16 residues in the CDR3. Written as DNA, the CDR3 is TGCGCCAGCAGCCAAGATCATTCCGGGGCGGGGGAAAAACTGTTTTTT. Its translation is CASSQDHSGAGEKLFF.

The gene calls are TRBV6-1 and TRBJ2-1, with 7 bases identical to TRBD2. CDR3 length: 15 residues. The trim removed 10 bases at V and 4 bases at J, leaving 13 bases unmatched. From germline, CDR1 is MNHNS and CDR2 SASEGT. The CDR3 here is CATTLIAGAYNEQFF. The DNA of the CDR3 is TGTGCCACTACATTAATAGCGGGTGCATACAATGAGCAGTTCTTC.

This rearrangement joins TRBV18 to TRBJ1-4; weak D call: TRBD1 (5 bases). V lost 3 bases and J lost 8, with 13 bases in between. This CDR3 spans 14 amino acids. In germline, CDR1 is KGHSH, CDR2 LQKENI. DNA for the CDR3: TGTGCCAGCTCACCGGAGCAGGGTAGAGAAAAACTGTTTTTT. This codes for CASSPEQGREKLFF.

The CDR3 DNA follows: TGCAGCGTCCATACCGGGACAGCGTTTACCTACAATGAGCAGTTCTTC. It codes for CSVHTGTAFTYNEQFF. The chain employs TRBV29-1 and TRBJ2-1; the match to TRBD1 covers 7 bases. The CDR3 contains 16 residues. V trimming: 6 bases; J trimming: 2 bases; junction bases outside the gene matches: 13. Germline values: CDR1 SQVTM, CDR2 ANQGSEA.

J is TRBJ2-7 and V is TRBV28, with D possibly matching TRBD2 (6 bases). Between the trimmed V and J ends, which lost 2 bases and 2 bases, there was a span of 13 bases. The CDR3 runs 15 residues. The germline CDR1 and CDR2 sequences are MDHEN and SYDVKM. The CDR3 bases are TGTGCCAGCAGTTTAATCCCGGGACTCGCCTACGAGCAGTACTTC. It specifies CASSLIPGLAYEQYF.

This chain joins TRBV28 and TRBJ1-5, with 10 positions matching TRBD1. Unmatched junction bases numbered 6, after V lost 8 bases and J lost 2 bases. Germline-derived CDR1 and CDR2 are MDHEN and SYDVKM. This CDR3 comprises 15 residues. The CDR3 nucleotides read TGTGCCAGCGGGACAGGGGTTTGGGGCAATCAGCCCCAGCATTTT. It specifies CASGTGVWGNQPQHF. Looking up the rest from reference TRBV28 and TRBJ1-5 gives the full variable domain: DVKVTQSSRYLVKRTGEKVFLECVQDMDHENMFWYRQDPGLGLRLIYFSYDVKMKEKGDIPEGYSVSREKKERFSLILESASTNQTSMYLCASGTGVWGNQPQHFGDGTRLSIL.

The chain links TRBV7-2 to TRBJ2-5; weak D call: TRBD2 (7 bases). Trimming removed 5 bases from V and 1 base from J, with 20 bases in between. The germline V gene encodes CDR1 SGHTA and CDR2 FQGNSA. There are 17 residues in the CDR3. As DNA, the CDR3 is TGTGCCAGCAGCATGCCGGGGGGCGGGAATACCCAAGAGACCCAGTACTTC. Protein sequence: CASSMPGGGNTQETQYF.

The chain links TRBV7-2 to TRBJ1-1, with TRBD1 matching 7 bases. Germline lookup yields CDR1 SGHTA and CDR2 FQGNSA. Trimming took 5 bases from V and 6 from J; bases not matched to a gene: 12. The CDR3 consists of 15 residues. Here the CDR3 reads CASSRDWDSYSEAFF. The CDR3 coding sequence is TGTGCCAGCAGCCGCGACTGGGACAGCTACTCTGAAGCTTTCTTT. Together with reference TRBV7-2 and TRBJ1-1, the CDR3 gives the full variable domain: GAGVSQSPSNKVTEKGKDVELRCDPISGHTALYWYRQSLGQGLEFLIYFQGNSAPDKSGLPSDRFSAERTGGSVSTLTIQRTQQEDSAVYLCASSRDWDSYSEAFFGQGTRLTVV.